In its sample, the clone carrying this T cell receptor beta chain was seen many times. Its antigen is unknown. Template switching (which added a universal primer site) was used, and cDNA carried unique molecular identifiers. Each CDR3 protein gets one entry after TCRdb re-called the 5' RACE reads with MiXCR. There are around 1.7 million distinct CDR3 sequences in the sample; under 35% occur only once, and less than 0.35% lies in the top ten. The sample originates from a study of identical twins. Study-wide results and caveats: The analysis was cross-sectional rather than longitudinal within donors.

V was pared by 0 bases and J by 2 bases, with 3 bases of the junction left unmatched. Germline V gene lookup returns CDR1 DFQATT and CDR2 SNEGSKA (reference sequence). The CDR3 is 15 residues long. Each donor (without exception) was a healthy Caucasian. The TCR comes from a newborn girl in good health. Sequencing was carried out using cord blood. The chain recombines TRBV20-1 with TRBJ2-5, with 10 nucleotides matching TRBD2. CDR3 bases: TGCAGTGCTAGAGAATCAGCGGGAGGGCAAGAGACCCAGTACTTC. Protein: CSARESAGGQETQYF.